A selection of T cell receptor beta chains follows, all from one sample in a study of blood T cell repertoires in COVID-19. Profiled with immunoSEQ multiplex PCR; TCRdb holds only in-frame clones, not every one. The top ten hold approximately 5.1% of the sample, which has 100,000 or so clones, about nine tenths seen once. Material: peripheral blood. Receptors originate from a man aged 65-85 years with acute or convalescent COVID-19. Both conserved end residues are part of each CDR3. D genes are given only for firm matches. Clone size appears in some rows only: once, few, many, or a class for an expanded clone.

J | D | V | size | CDR3 | DNA
TRBJ1-2 | . | TRBV27 | . | CASSSARNYGYTF | TGTGCCAGCAGCTCCGCGCGGAACTATGGCTACACCTTC
TRBJ2-1 | TRBD2 | TRBV18 | . | CASSPLGGEQFF | TGTGCCAGCTCACCACTGGGGGGGGAGCAGTTCTTC
TRBJ2-7 | . | TRBV27 | few | CASRAAYEQYF | TGTGCCAGCAGGGCGGCCTACGAGCAGTACTTC
TRBJ2-5 | . | TRBV5-6 | . | CASSWTSQETQYF | TGTGCCAGCAGCTGGACAAGCCAAGAGACCCAGTACTTC
TRBJ2-1 | TRBD2 | TRBV30 | . | CAWSMTSGGANEQFF | TGTGCCTGGAGTATGACTAGCGGGGGGGCTAATGAGCAGTTCTTC
TRBJ2-4 | . | TRBV7-9 | . | CASSPPGFAKNIQYF | TGTGCCAGCAGCCCCCCGGGGTTTGCCAAAAACATTCAGTACTTC
TRBJ2-1 | . | TRBV7-3 | few | CASSLLNEQFF | TGTGCCAGCAGCTTACTCAATGAGCAGTTCTTC
TRBJ1-6 | TRBD1 | TRBV30 | . | CALDRAYNSPLHF | TGTGCCTTGGACAGGGCCTATAATTCACCCCTCCACTTT
TRBJ1-5 | . | TRBV19 | once | CASDIFRVKENNQPQHF | TGTGCCAGTGATATCTTCAGGGTAAAAGAAAACAATCAGCCCCAGCATTTT
TRBJ2-7 | TRBD1 | TRBV10-1 | . | CASSEGTGDYEQYF | TGCGCCAGCAGTGAAGGGACAGGGGATTACGAGCAGTACTTC
TRBJ2-7 | TRBD2 | TRBV5-8 | . | CASSPGLIFGYEQYF | TGTGCCAGCAGCCCGGGACTAATATTTGGCTACGAGCAGTACTTC
TRBJ1-6 | . | TRBV7-9 | . | CASSLVTENSPLHF | TGTGCCAGCAGCTTAGTGACTGAAAATTCACCCCTCCACTTT
TRBJ1-1 | . | TRBV19 | . | CASSIRVNTEAFF | TGTGCCAGTAGTATTAGAGTGAACACTGAAGCTTTCTTT
TRBJ2-1 | TRBD2 | TRBV2 | once | CASSALAGAYNEQFF | TGTGCCAGCAGCGCCCTAGCGGGGGCTTACAATGAGCAGTTCTTC
TRBJ2-7 | TRBD2 | TRBV29-1 | . | CSVVSFPQRDLSYEQYF | TGCAGCGTTGTTTCGTTCCCACAGCGGGACCTCTCCTACGAGCAGTACTTC
TRBJ1-2 | . | TRBV6-5 | . | CASRETGNYGYTF | TGTGCCAGCAGAGAGACAGGAAACTATGGCTACACCTTC
TRBJ2-7 | TRBD1 | TRBV28 | few | CASTTGEGYEQYF | TGTGCCAGCACGACAGGGGAAGGCTACGAGCAGTACTTC
TRBJ2-5 | TRBD1 | TRBV10-1 | . | CASSVQGSPETQYF | TGCGCCAGCAGCGTACAGGGGTCCCCTGAGACCCAGTACTTC
TRBJ2-5 | . | TRBV18 | . | CASSPLAAGNQETQYF | TGTGCCAGCTCACCATTGGCTGCGGGGAACCAAGAGACCCAGTACTTC
TRBJ2-2 | . | TRBV12-3/TRBV12-4 | once | CASRGGNTGELFF | TGTGCCAGCAGGGGGGGGAACACCGGGGAGCTGTTTTTT
TRBJ1-2 | . | TRBV2 | . | CASRTTANYGYTF | TGTGCCAGCAGGACGACAGCTAACTATGGCTACACCTTC
TRBJ1-5 | . | TRBV2 | . | CASSVQQGTQPQHF | TGTGCCAGCAGTGTCCAACAGGGAACCCAGCCCCAGCATTTT
TRBJ1-1 | TRBD1 | TRBV7-2 | . | CASRTTGANTEAFF | TGTGCCAGCAGGACCACAGGGGCTAACACTGAAGCTTTCTTT
TRBJ1-1 | TRBD1 | TRBV5-1 | . | CASSEQGLTNTEAFF | TGCGCCAGCAGCGAACAGGGGTTGACGAACACTGAAGCTTTCTTT
TRBJ2-2 | TRBD1 | TRBV6-5 | few | CASRPPGTGTGELFF | TGTGCCAGCAGACCCCCCGGGACAGGGACCGGGGAGCTGTTTTTT
TRBJ2-3 | TRBD2 | TRBV14 | . | CASSALLAVPSDTQYF | TGTGCCAGCAGCGCATTACTAGCGGTCCCGTCAGATACGCAGTATTTT